Below are 9 T cell receptor beta chains sequenced from a single sample in a study of blood T cell repertoires in COVID-19. Sequencing was performed with immunoSEQ multiplex PCR; in TCRdb, only in-frame clones are kept and a portion is missing. The table shows 270,000 or so clones, with 75% to 95% occurring only once. Sequencing was carried out using PBMCs or T cells enriched from blood (not recorded which). The receptors shown here come from a man aged 35-49 years who had been exposed to COVID-19.

The chain employs TRBV4-2 and TRBJ1-5; TRBD1 is a possible D gene (5 bases). CDR1 is LGHNA, CDR2 YNFKEQ, per germline. The V end was cut by 1 base, the J end by 6 bases, with 16 bases between. The CDR3 has 16 residues. The chain's CDR3 is CASSQAGVTGSQPQHF. CDR3 nucleotides: TGTGCCAGCAGCCAAGCGGGGGTGACGGGGAGTCAGCCCCAGCATTTT.

This chain joins TRBV4-1 and TRBJ1-1; TRBD1 aligns across 8 bases. Germline values: CDR1 MGHRA, CDR2 YSYEKL. V shed 1 base and J 2 bases; nucleotides not matched to a gene: 9. The CDR3 is made up of 17 amino acids. The CDR3 DNA sequence: TGCGCCAGCAGCCAAGTACAGGGGGAGATTGGCAACACTGAAGCTTTCTTT. Translated, it gives CASSQVQGEIGNTEAFF.

The gene calls are TRBV20-1 and TRBJ1-2; the D is unclear. Germline loops: CDR1 DFQATT, CDR2 SNEGSKA (reference sequence). This CDR3 is built from 11 residues. Trimming took off 4 bases at V and 8 bases at J, with 11 bases between the two ends. The CDR3 sequence: CSATPGGGYTF. In DNA form, the CDR3 reads TGCAGTGCTACACCAGGAGGCGGCTACACCTTC.

The chain employs TRBV29-1 and TRBJ2-3, with D possibly being TRBD2 (5 bases). This CDR3 region has 13 residues. With 5 bases removed from V and 0 bases from J, the gap between germline ends came to 9 bases. Germline CDR1 reads SQVTM; CDR2 reads ANQGSEA. The DNA for the CDR3 is TGCAGCGTTACTCCGGGGAGCACAGATACGCAGTATTTT. Its protein product is CSVTPGSTDTQYF.

J is TRBJ1-1 and V is TRBV28, with 9 bases fitting TRBD1. Germline lookup yields CDR1 MDHEN and CDR2 SYDVKM. This CDR3 has 13 residues. Losses at the gene ends were 8 bases for V and 4 bases for J; bases not matched to a gene: 5. The CDR3 loop reads CASQQGAITEAFF. CDR3 nucleotide sequence: TGTGCCAGCCAACAGGGGGCCATCACTGAAGCTTTCTTT.

The V call is TRBV5-1, the J call TRBJ1-1; 10 bases align to TRBD1. In germline, CDR1 is SGHRS, CDR2 YFSETQ. The CDR3 length is 15 residues. Trimming cost V 3 bases and J 0 bases; bases outside gene matches: 2. CDR3 loop: CASSSGTGVNTEAFF. CDR3 bases: TGCGCCAGCAGCTCCGGGACAGGGGTGAACACTGAAGCTTTCTTT.

The chain couples TRBV2 to TRBJ1-5; D not resolved. The CDR3 extends over 14 amino acids. Germline assignment: CDR1 SNHLY and CDR2 FYNNEI. The ends were cut back, 3 bases at V and 2 bases at J, with 8 bases in the middle. The CDR3 loop reads CASSEVGGNQPQHF. The CDR3, as DNA: TGTGCCAGCAGTGAGGTAGGAGGCAATCAGCCCCAGCATTTT.

V gene TRBV10-2 combines with J gene TRBJ2-7, with D possibly being TRBD1 (6 bases). Germline CDR1 and CDR2: WSHSY and SAAADI. Trimming left V 3 bases short and J 1 base short, with 10 bases between. The CDR3 consists of 14 residues. DNA for the CDR3: TGCGCCAGCAGTGAAATGGGGGCTTCCTACGAGCAGTACTTC. Translated: CASSEMGASYEQYF.

The rearrangement links TRBV3-1 (or the pseudogene TRBV3-2) to TRBJ2-1, with 10 positions matching TRBD2. Per the germline V gene, CDR1 is LGHDT and CDR2 is YNNKEL (reference sequence). Losses at the gene ends were 4 bases for V and 8 bases for J; bases not matched to a gene: 14. This CDR3 is built from 17 residues. The CDR3 nucleotides read TGTGCCAGCAGCCCCCGTTCGGCTAGCGGGAGTAGACATGAGCAGTTCTTC. Residues: CASSPRSASGSRHEQFF.